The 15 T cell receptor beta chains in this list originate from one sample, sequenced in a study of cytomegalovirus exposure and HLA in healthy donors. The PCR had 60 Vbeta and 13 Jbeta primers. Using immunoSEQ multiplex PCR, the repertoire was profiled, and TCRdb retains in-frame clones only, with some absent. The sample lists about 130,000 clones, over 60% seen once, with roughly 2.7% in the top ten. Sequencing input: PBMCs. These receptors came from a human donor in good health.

Written as DNA, the CDR3 is TGTGCCAGCACCCCCAAGGGAGGTAGCCCCCCCGATACGCAGTATTTT. Amino acids: CASTPKGGSPPDTQYF. The chain has TRBV11-2 and TRBJ2-3, with a possible D match to TRBD2 (6 bases). The CDR3 is made up of 16 amino acids. CDR1 SGHAT and CDR2 FQNNGV come from the germline V gene. Deletions cut 7 bases from V and 6 bases from J, with 23 bases between.

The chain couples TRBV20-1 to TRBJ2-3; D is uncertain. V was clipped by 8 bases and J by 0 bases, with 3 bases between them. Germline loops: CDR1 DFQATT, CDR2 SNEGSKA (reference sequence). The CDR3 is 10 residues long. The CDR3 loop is CSTSTDTQYF. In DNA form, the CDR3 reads TGCAGTACAAGCACAGATACGCAGTATTTT.

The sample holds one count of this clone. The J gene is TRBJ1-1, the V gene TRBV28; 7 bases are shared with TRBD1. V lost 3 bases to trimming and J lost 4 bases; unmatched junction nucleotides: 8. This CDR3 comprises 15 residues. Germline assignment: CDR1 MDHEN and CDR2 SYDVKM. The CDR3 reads CASSLDRRWGTEAFF. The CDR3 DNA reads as TGTGCCAGCAGTTTGGACAGGCGTTGGGGCACTGAAGCTTTCTTT. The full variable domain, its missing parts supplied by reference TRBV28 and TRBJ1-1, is DVKVTQSSRYLVKRTGEKVFLECVQDMDHENMFWYRQDPGLGLRLIYFSYDVKMKEKGDIPEGYSVSREKKERFSLILESASTNQTSMYLCASSLDRRWGTEAFFGQGTRLTVV.

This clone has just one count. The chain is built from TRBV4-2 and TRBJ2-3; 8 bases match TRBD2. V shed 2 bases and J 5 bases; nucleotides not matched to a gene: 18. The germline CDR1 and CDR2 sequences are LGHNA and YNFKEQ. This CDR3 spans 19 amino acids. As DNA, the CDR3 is TGTGCCAGCAGCCAATTTTCAGGGCAAGCGGGGGCCAAGAGAGATACGCAGTATTTT. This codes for CASSQFSGQAGAKRDTQYF.

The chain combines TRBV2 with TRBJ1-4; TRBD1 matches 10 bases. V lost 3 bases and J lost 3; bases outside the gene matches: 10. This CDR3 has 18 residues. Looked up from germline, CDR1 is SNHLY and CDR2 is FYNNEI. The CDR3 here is CASSETGGLPGPNEKLFF. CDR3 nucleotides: TGTGCCAGCAGTGAGACAGGGGGCCTCCCGGGTCCTAATGAAAAACTGTTTTTT.

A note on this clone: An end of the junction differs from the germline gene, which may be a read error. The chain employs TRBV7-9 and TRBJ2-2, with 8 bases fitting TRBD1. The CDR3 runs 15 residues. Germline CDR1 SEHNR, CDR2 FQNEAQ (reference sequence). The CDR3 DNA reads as TGTGCCAGCAGCTCGGACAGGGCTTCCACCGGGGAGCCGTTTTTT. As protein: CASSSDRASTGEPFF.

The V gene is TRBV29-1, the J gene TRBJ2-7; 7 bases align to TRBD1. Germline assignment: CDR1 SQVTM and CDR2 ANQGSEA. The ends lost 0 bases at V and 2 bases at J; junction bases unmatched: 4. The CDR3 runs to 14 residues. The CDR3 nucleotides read TGCAGCGTTGAAGAGGGGCAGGGGGCCTACGAGCAGTACTTC. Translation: CSVEEGQGAYEQYF.

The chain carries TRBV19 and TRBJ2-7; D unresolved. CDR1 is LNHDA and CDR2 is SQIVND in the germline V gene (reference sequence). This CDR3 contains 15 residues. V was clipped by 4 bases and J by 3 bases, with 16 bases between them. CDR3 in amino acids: CASSKGRGWSYEQYF. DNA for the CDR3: TGTGCCAGTAGTAAAGGAAGAGGATGGAGCTACGAGCAGTACTTC.

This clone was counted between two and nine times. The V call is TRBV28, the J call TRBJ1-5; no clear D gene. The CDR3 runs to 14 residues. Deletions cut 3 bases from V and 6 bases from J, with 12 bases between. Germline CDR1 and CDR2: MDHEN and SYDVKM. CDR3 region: CASSLPGYGQPQHF. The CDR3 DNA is TGTGCCAGCAGTTTGCCGGGTTATGGTCAGCCCCAGCATTTT.

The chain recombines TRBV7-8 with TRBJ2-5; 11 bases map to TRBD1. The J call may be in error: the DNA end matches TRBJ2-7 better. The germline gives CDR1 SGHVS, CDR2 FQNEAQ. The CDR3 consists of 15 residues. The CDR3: CASSPGTGGTYEQYF. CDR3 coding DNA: TGTGCCAGCAGCCCCGGGACAGGGGGGACCTACGAGCAGTACTTC.

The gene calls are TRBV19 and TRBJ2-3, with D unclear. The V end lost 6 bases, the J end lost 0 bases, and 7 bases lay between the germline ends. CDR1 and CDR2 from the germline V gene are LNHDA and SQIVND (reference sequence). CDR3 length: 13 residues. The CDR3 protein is CASSLPSTDTQYF. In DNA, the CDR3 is TGTGCCAGTAGCCTCCCTAGCACAGATACGCAGTATTTT.

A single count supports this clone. The CDR3 coding sequence is TGCGCCAGCAGACGGCAAGGGGAGCGGGGGAACACCGGGGAGCTGTTTTTT. It translates to CASRRQGERGNTGELFF. The rearrangement joins TRBV5-1 to TRBJ2-2; 7 bases fit TRBD2. CDR3 length: 17 residues. CDR1 is SGHRS and CDR2 is YFSETQ in the germline V gene. V lost 5 bases, J lost 1 base, and 11 bases stayed unmatched.

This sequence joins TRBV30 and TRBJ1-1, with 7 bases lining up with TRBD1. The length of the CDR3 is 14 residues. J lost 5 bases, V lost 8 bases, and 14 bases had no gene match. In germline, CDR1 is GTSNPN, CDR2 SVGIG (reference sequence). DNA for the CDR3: TGTGCCGGGCTTAGGGGGCGAAATTATACTGAAGCTTTCTTT. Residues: CAGLRGRNYTEAFF.

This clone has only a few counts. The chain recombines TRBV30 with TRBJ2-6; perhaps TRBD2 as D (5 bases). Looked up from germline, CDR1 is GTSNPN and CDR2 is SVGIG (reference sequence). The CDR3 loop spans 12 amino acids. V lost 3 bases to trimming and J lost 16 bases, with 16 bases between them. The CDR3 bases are TGTGCCTGGAGGTTCGGCGCCGGCGGGCTGACTTTC. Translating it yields CAWRFGAGGLTF.

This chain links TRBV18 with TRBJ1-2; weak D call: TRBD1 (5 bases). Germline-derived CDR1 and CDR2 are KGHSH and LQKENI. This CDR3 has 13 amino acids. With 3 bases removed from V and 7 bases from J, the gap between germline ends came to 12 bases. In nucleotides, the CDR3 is TGTGCCAGCTCACCGGAGGGACCCAGTGGCTACACCTTC. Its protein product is CASSPEGPSGYTF.